Listed below are T cell receptor beta chains from one sample, sequenced in a study of CD8 T cells in ankylosing spondylitis. TCRdb re-called the 5' RACE reads with MiXCR, one entry per CDR3 protein. The sample lists tens of thousands of distinct CDR3 sequences, more than 8.5% seen once, with 25% to 35% in the top ten. Sample: blood, either unsorted or a sorted T cell fraction (not recorded which). Source of these receptors: a male donor with ankylosing spondylitis. Each CDR3 is given with its conserved first and last residue. A D gene is named only where the DNA matches it firmly. Clone size is stated in some rows and not others, as once, few, many or a class when expanded.

TRBV24-1,TRBJ1-1,.,.,TGTGCCACCAGTGATTTCGGGGGGACTGAAGCTTTCTTT,CATSDFGGTEAFF
TRBV15,TRBJ2-1,many,.,TGTGCCACCAGGGCTACGACGGTTGAGCAGTTCTTC,CATRATTVEQFF
TRBV27,TRBJ2-7,.,TRBD2,TGTGCCAGCAGTGGGACTAGCGGATTCTACGAGCAGTACTTC,CASSGTSGFYEQYF
TRBV7-9,TRBJ1-2,.,TRBD1,TGTGCCAGCAGCTCATTCGGGACAGGGGTCGATGGCTACACCTTC,CASSSFGTGVDGYTF
TRBV19,TRBJ1-1,.,.,TGTGCCAGTAGTATGAAGAAATGGGGGCAGGACACTGAAGCTTTCTTT,CASSMKKWGQDTEAFF
TRBV12-3/TRBV12-4,TRBJ2-3,.,.,TGTGCCAGCAGTTTGGGCTCCCTAGCACCTAGCACGGGTACGCAGTATTTT,CASSLGSLAPSTGTQYF
TRBV12-3/TRBV12-4,TRBJ2-1,many,.,TGTGCCAGCAGCATCGGGACAACTCACTACAATGAGCAGTTCTTC,CASSIGTTHYNEQFF
TRBV10-3,TRBJ1-1,few,.,TGTGCCATCGCGGCTTCTGACACTGAAGCTTTCTTT,CAIAASDTEAFF
TRBV7-9,TRBJ1-2,.,.,TGTGCCAGCAGCTCGACGGTTTATAATGGCTACACCTTC,CASSSTVYNGYTF
TRBV5-6,TRBJ1-2,many,.,TGTGCCAGCAGCTTGGATCAAGGGCCCTACTATGGCTACACCTTC,CASSLDQGPYYGYTF
TRBV12-3/TRBV12-4,TRBJ1-5,.,.,TGTGCCAGCAGTTACGGGGGAAATCAGCCCCAGCATTTT,CASSYGGNQPQHF
TRBV11-2,TRBJ1-5,.,.,TGTGCCAGCAGCTTAGGACAACATAGCAATCAGCCCCAGCATTTT,CASSLGQHSNQPQHF
TRBV24-1,TRBJ1-2,.,.,TGTGCCACCAGTGATCTGGACAGAAGTTATGGCTACACCTTC,CATSDLDRSYGYTF
TRBV4-1,TRBJ1-5,many,.,TGCGCCAGCAGCCAAGATAAGAGGTCTCAGCCCCAGCATTTT,CASSQDKRSQPQHF
TRBV30,TRBJ2-2,.,.,TGTGCCTGGAGTGGGCACGCGAACACCGGGGAGCTGTTTTTT,CAWSGHANTGELFF
TRBV24-1,TRBJ2-1,few,.,TGTGCCACCAGACAGAGCTCCTACAATGAGCAGTTCTTC,CATRQSSYNEQFF
TRBV6-1,TRBJ2-2,.,TRBD1,TGTGCCAGCCGAAGGGGACAGCTGAACACCGGGGAGCTGTTTTTT,CASRRGQLNTGELFF
TRBV7-2,TRBJ1-1,few,TRBD1,TGTGCCAGCAGCCGGCCGATGGGACAGATGAACACTGAAGCTTTCTTT,CASSRPMGQMNTEAFF
TRBV7-9,TRBJ1-2,many,.,TGTGCCAGCACCCCCGTTGGTTGGGGGACGGATGGCTACACCTTC,CASTPVGWGTDGYTF
TRBV7-2,TRBJ2-1,.,TRBD2,TGTGCCAGCAGCTTAGCGTTGACTAGCGGGAGAAAGTGGGAGCAGTTCTTC,CASSLALTSGRKWEQFF
TRBV4-2,TRBJ1-1,many,.,TGTGCCAGCAGCCAAGAGTCAGGGGCCAGCACTGAAGCTTTCTTT,CASSQESGASTEAFF
TRBV7-8,TRBJ2-7,.,.,TGTGCCAGCAGCCACGGGTCCTACGAGCAGTACTTC,CASSHGSYEQYF